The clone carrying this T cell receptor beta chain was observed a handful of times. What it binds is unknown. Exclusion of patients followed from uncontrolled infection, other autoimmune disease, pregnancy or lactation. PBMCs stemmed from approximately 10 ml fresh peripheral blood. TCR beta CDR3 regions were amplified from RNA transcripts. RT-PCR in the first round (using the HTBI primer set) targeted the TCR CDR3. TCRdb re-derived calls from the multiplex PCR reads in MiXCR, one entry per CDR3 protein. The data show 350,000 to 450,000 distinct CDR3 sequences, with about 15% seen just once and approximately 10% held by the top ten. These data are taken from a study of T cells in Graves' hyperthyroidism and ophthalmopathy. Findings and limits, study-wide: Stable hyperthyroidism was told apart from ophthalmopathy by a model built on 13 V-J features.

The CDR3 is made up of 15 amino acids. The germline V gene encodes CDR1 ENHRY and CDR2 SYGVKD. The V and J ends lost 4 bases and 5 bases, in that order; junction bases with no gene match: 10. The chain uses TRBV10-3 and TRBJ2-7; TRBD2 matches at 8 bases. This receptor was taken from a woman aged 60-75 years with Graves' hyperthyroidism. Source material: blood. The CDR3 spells CAISAPGQRGNEQYF. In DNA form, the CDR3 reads TGTGCCATCAGTGCCCCTGGTCAGCGGGGGAACGAGCAGTACTTC.